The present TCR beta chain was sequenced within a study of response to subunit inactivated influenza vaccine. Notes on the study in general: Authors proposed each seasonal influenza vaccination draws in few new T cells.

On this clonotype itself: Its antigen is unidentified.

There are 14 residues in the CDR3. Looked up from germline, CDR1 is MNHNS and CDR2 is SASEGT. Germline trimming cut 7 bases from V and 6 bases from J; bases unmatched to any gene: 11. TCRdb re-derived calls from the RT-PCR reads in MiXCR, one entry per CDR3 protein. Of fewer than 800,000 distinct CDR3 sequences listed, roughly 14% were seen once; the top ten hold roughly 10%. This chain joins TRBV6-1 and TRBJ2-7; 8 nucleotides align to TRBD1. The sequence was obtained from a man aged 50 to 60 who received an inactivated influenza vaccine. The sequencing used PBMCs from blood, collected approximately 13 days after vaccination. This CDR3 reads CASKIRTGYGEQYF. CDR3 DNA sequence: TGTGCCAGCAAAATTCGGACAGGGTATGGCGAGCAGTACTTC.